This entry lists 9 T cell receptor beta chains sequenced from one sample in a study of T cell responses to AZD1222 COVID-19 vaccine. Clones were sequenced by immunoSEQ multiplex PCR, and TCRdb holds only the in-frame ones, with some missing. The data contain fewer than 200,000 clones, roughly 90% of them singletons. The input for sequencing was peripheral blood, taken on day 0 of AZD1222 vaccination. The source of these receptors is an adult in good health.

This sequence joins TRBV7-3 and TRBJ2-7; TRBD1 matches at 10 bases. The length of the CDR3 is 13 residues. Germline trimming cut 8 bases from V and 5 bases from J; bases unmatched to any gene: 6. Per germline, CDR1 SGHTA and CDR2 FQGTGA. CDR3 protein: CASPGDRGHEQYF. The DNA for the CDR3 is TGTGCCAGCCCGGGGGACAGGGGCCACGAGCAGTACTTC.

V is TRBV5-1 and J is TRBJ2-6; the match to TRBD2 covers 7 bases. The ends lost 0 bases at V and 1 base at J; junction bases unmatched: 4. Germline V gene sequence: CDR1 SGHRS, CDR2 YFSETQ. CDR3 size: 17 residues. The CDR3 protein is CASSLVASGSGANVLTF. CDR3 DNA sequence: TGCGCCAGCAGCTTGGTCGCTAGCGGATCTGGGGCCAACGTCCTGACTTTC. Drawing the rest from reference TRBV5-1 and TRBJ2-6, the complete variable domain is KAGVTQTPRYLIKTRGQQVTLSCSPISGHRSVSWYQQTPGQGLQFLFEYFSETQRNKGNFPGRFSGRQFSNSRSEMNVSTLELGDSALYLCASSLVASGSGANVLTFGAGSRLTVL.

The rearrangement joins TRBV3-1 (or the pseudogene TRBV3-2) to TRBJ1-1; D is unresolved. CDR3 length: 14 residues. The germline V gene encodes CDR1 LGHDT and CDR2 YNNKEL (reference sequence). The ends were cut back, 4 bases at V and 2 bases at J, with 11 bases in the middle. The CDR3 loop reads CASSPLITNTEAFF. The CDR3 DNA reads as TGTGCCAGCAGCCCACTTATCACTAACACTGAAGCTTTCTTT.

The CDR3 protein is CASTQDRNTEAFF. Written as DNA, the CDR3 is TGCGCCAGCACCCAGGACCGGAACACTGAAGCTTTCTTT. The V and J genes are TRBV5-1 and TRBJ1-1, with D unresolved. V was cut by 6 bases and J by 1 base, with 10 bases left in between. Germline CDR1 and CDR2: SGHRS and YFSETQ. This CDR3 spans 13 amino acids.

The rearrangement joins TRBV7-8 to TRBJ2-7, with 8 bases aligning to TRBD2. CDR1 and CDR2 from the germline V gene are SGHVS and FQNEAQ. The CDR3 is 15 residues long. V lost 1 base and J lost 6; bases outside the gene matches: 8. The CDR3 sequence: CASSLGGGGKAEQYF. The CDR3 DNA sequence: TGTGCCAGCAGCTTAGGGGGCGGGGGGAAGGCCGAGCAGTACTTC.

The chain joins TRBV6-2 or TRBV6-3 to TRBJ1-5; no clear D. The V gene lost 4 bases and the J gene lost 7 bases, with 14 bases spanning the gap. From germline, CDR1 is MNHEY and CDR2 SVGEGT. The CDR3 spans 14 residues. CDR3 in amino acids: CASSSSLGAQPQHF. CDR3 nucleotides: TGTGCCAGCAGTTCCTCTTTGGGTGCACAGCCCCAGCATTTT.

This chain links TRBV3-1 (or the pseudogene TRBV3-2) with TRBJ1-6; D gene ambiguous. The CDR3 length is 13 residues. V dropped 4 bases and J dropped 7 bases, with 8 bases sitting between them. The germline CDR1 and CDR2 sequences are LGHDT and YNNKEL (reference sequence). The CDR3 DNA reads TGTGCCAGCAGCCGTGCATGGAATTCACCCCTCCACTTT. Amino acids: CASSRAWNSPLHF.

The chain employs TRBV10-3 and TRBJ1-1; 11 nucleotides align to TRBD1. The germline V gene has CDR1 ENHRY and CDR2 SYGVKD. The CDR3 runs to 15 residues. The J segment lost 5 bases and the V segment lost 2 bases, leaving 4 bases of the junction unmatched. The CDR3, as DNA: TGTGCCATCAGTGAGGCCGGGACAGGGGGGACTGAAGCTTTCTTT. This encodes CAISEAGTGGTEAFF.

The chain joins TRBV5-4 to TRBJ1-1; the D gene is possibly TRBD1 (5 bases). The CDR3 is made up of 14 amino acids. CDR1 is SGHNT and CDR2 is YYREEE in the germline V gene (reference sequence). V gave up 0 bases and J gave up 4 bases, with 10 bases separating them. The CDR3, as DNA: TGTGCCAGCAGCTTGGTAGGGGAGGGCACTGAAGCTTTCTTT. It is translated as CASSLVGEGTEAFF.